This passage covers 6 T cell receptor beta chains from one sample sequenced in a study of graft-versus-host responses after intestinal transplantation. These receptors' antigens are unknown. TCRdb's copy holds only in-frame clones and misses some; the assay was immunoSEQ multiplex PCR. The table shows more than 65,000 clones, with over 75% occurring only once. The sequenced sample was unstimulated CD4+ T cells sorted from spleen or lymph node cells, obtained before transplant. The receptors here all came from a human donor who was the organ donor for an intestinal transplant.

The chain uses TRBV5-1 and TRBJ1-2, with 8 bases identical to TRBD1. CDR1 is SGHRS and CDR2 is YFSETQ in the germline V gene. V shed 4 bases and J 2 bases; nucleotides not matched to a gene: 4. This CDR3 has 14 amino acids. The CDR3 sequence is CASSTRQGNYGYTF. In nucleotides, the CDR3 is TGCGCCAGCAGCACCCGACAGGGGAACTATGGCTACACCTTC.

The chain couples TRBV6-1 to TRBJ1-2; D is ambiguous. CDR3 size: 13 residues. The ends were cut back, 5 bases at V and 2 bases at J, with 9 bases in the middle. Germline CDR1 MNHNS, CDR2 SASEGT. DNA of the CDR3: TGTGCCAGCAGTCGGGAGGCGAACTATGGCTACACCTTC. It translates to CASSREANYGYTF.

This chain connects TRBV27 to TRBJ1-1; TRBD1 aligns across 9 bases. Germline V gives CDR1 MNHEY, CDR2 SMNVEV (reference sequence). The CDR3 sequence is 16 residues long. Unmatched junction bases numbered 9, after V lost 4 bases and J lost 3 bases. CDR3 sequence: CASSSTPGQGHTEAFF. For the CDR3, the DNA is TGTGCCAGCAGTTCAACCCCGGGACAGGGCCACACTGAAGCTTTCTTT.

V gene TRBV7-2 combines with J gene TRBJ1-2; 8 bases agree with TRBD1. This CDR3 region has 17 residues. Germline CDR1 is SGHTA and CDR2 is FQGNSA. V lost 1 base, J lost 5 bases, and 12 bases stayed unmatched. The CDR3 bases are TGTGCCAGCAGCTTAGTTTCCGGACAGGGTTTCACTTATGGCTACACCTTC. Amino acids: CASSLVSGQGFTYGYTF.

CDR3 sequence reads: CAARGGRGGSSEQFF. CDR3 coding DNA: TGTGCCGCCCGGGGGGGGCGGGGGGGAAGTTCCGAGCAGTTCTTC. The genes are TRBV6-1 and TRBJ2-1; 9 bases are shared with TRBD2. J lost 10 bases, V lost 11 bases, and 18 bases had no gene match. CDR1 and CDR2 from the germline V gene are MNHNS and SASEGT. The CDR3 has 15 amino acids.

The chain combines TRBV18 with TRBJ2-5; the match to TRBD2 covers 13 bases. Germline trimming cut 2 bases from V and 3 bases from J; bases unmatched to any gene: 0. Germline V gives CDR1 KGHSH, CDR2 LQKENI. The CDR3 spans 15 residues. The CDR3 loop reads CASSPGLAGEETQYF. CDR3 nucleotide sequence: TGTGCCAGCTCACCAGGACTAGCGGGGGAAGAGACCCAGTACTTC.